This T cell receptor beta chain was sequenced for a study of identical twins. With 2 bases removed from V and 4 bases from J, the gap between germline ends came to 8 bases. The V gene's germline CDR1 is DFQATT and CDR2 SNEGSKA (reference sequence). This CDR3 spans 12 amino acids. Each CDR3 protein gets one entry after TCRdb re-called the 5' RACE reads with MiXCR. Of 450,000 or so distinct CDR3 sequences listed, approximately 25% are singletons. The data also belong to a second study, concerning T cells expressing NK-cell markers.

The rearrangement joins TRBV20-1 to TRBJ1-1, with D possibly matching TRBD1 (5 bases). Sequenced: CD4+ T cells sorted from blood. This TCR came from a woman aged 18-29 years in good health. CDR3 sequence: CSARRQGTEAFF. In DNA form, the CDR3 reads TGCAGTGCTAGACGTCAGGGCACTGAAGCTTTCTTT.